This T cell receptor (beta chain) originates from a study of shared clonotypes between healthy human individuals. Sequencing was performed with immunoSEQ multiplex PCR; in TCRdb, only in-frame clones are kept and a portion is missing. Of 500,000 or so clones in the sample, 95% to 97% were seen once. The source material was naive CD4+ T cells sorted from blood. Subset of the sample: CD45RA+ positively selected. The clonotype was recovered from a woman under 40 in good health.

CDR3 protein: CASSFGGLAFF. The CDR3, as DNA: TGTGCCAGCAGCTTTGGGGGTCTGGCTTTCTTT. The J gene is TRBJ1-1, the V gene TRBV7-9, with TRBD1 as a possible D gene (5 bases). This CDR3 contains 11 residues. CDR1 SEHNR and CDR2 FQNEAQ come from the germline V gene (reference sequence). V was cut by 3 bases and J by 11 bases, with 10 bases left in between.